The present T cell receptor (beta chain) was sequenced within a study of graft-versus-host responses after intestinal transplantation. Study in general: All recipients were transplanted with multivisceral, liver-intestinal, or isolated intestinal grafts.

Regarding this clone: No antigen is known for it.

Data came from immunoSEQ multiplex PCR; TCRdb stores just in-frame clones and leaves some out. The data hold about 14,000 clones, with 77% observed a single time. CDR1 and CDR2 (germline): SQVTM, ANQGSEA. Trimming removed 2 bases at V and 0 bases at J, with 10 bases between. The CDR3 has 14 amino acids. Graft material was processed, releasing intraepithelial and lamina propria lymphocytes. Study-wide results and caveats: Circulating GvH clone levels at their peak were associated with HvG declines (early post-transplant). The presence of high graft-versus-host to host-versus-graft clonal ratios in allografts characterized patients with graft-donor T cell macrochimerism.

The chain combines TRBV29-1 with TRBJ1-1; D possibly corresponds to TRBD1 (6 bases). The source was ileum tissue, collected 27 days after intestinal transplant. The origin of this receptor is a human patient who received an intestinal transplant, so some T cells may come from the graft donor. The CDR3 coding sequence is TGCAGCGTTGAAAGGGGGGGCATGAACACTGAAGCTTTCTTT. This encodes CSVERGGMNTEAFF.